Listed here are 32 T cell receptor beta chains from one sample, sequenced in a study of cytomegalovirus exposure and HLA in healthy donors. PCR was performed using 60 Vbeta and 13 Jbeta primers. Assay used: immunoSEQ multiplex PCR; TCRdb lists only in-frame clones, some missing. Of 90,000 to 140,000 clones listed, 75% to 90% are singletons. Input material: PBMCs. The receptor set was obtained from a man aged 25-45 years in good health and CMV-seropositive.

This chain connects TRBV4-1 to TRBJ1-1, with a weak D call TRBD1 (6 bases). The CDR3 has 15 amino acids. Per germline, CDR1 MGHRA and CDR2 YSYEKL. Between the trimmed V and J ends, which lost 3 bases and 3 bases, there was a span of 14 bases. The DNA of the CDR3 is TGCGCCAGCAGCCAGGAACAGGGTATCGACACTGAAGCTTTCTTT. Encoded protein: CASSQEQGIDTEAFF.

The chain joins TRBV27 to TRBJ1-2; 8 bases map to TRBD1. This CDR3 has 15 amino acids. Losses at the gene ends were 6 bases for V and 6 bases for J; bases not matched to a gene: 12. CDR1 and CDR2 from the germline V gene are MNHEY and SMNVEV (reference sequence). For the CDR3, the DNA is TGTGCCAGCAGGAGGCCGGGAACAGGGGGACATGGCTACACCTTC. This codes for CASRRPGTGGHGYTF.

This clone was recorded a few times. This rearrangement joins TRBV7-9 to TRBJ2-5, with TRBD2 identical over 13 bases. Germline CDR1 SEHNR, CDR2 FQNEAQ (reference sequence). The J segment lost 2 bases and the V segment lost 3 bases, leaving 6 bases of the junction unmatched. The CDR3 is 17 residues long. CDR3 sequence: CASSLGLAGRVQETQYF. In DNA, the CDR3 is TGTGCCAGCAGCTTGGGACTAGCGGGGAGGGTTCAAGAGACCCAGTACTTC.

The chain combines TRBV5-5 with TRBJ1-2; 7 positions match TRBD1. CDR3 length equals 15 residues. V lost 8 bases and J lost 3; bases outside the gene matches: 13. Germline values: CDR1 SGHKS, CDR2 YYEKEE (reference sequence). CDR3 residues: CASRKQTGLDYGYTF. CDR3 nucleotides: TGTGCCAGTCGCAAACAGACAGGGCTTGACTATGGCTACACCTTC.

This clone has more than one count but fewer than ten. Here the CDR3 reads CASSLVGPDTDTQYF. The CDR3 DNA reads TGCGCCAGCAGCTTGGTGGGGCCTGACACAGATACGCAGTATTTT. The chain employs TRBV5-1 and TRBJ2-3; tentative D call: TRBD1 (5 bases). The length of the CDR3 is 15 residues. CDR1 SGHRS and CDR2 YFSETQ come from the germline V gene. Trimming removed 0 bases from V and 2 bases from J, with 10 bases in between.

The chain is built from TRBV4-3 and TRBJ1-5, with TRBD1 matching over 7 bases. CDR1 is LGHNA and CDR2 is YSLEER in the germline V gene. The J segment lost 1 base and the V segment lost 0 bases, leaving 6 bases of the junction unmatched. The CDR3 has 17 amino acids. CDR3 nucleotides: TGCGCCAGCAGCCAAGAAAGAGGGGGCTTAAGCAATCAGCCCCAGCATTTT. Protein sequence: CASSQERGGLSNQPQHF.

In this sample, this clone turned up a few times. The chain has TRBV2 and TRBJ2-7, with 8 bases aligning to TRBD1. The germline gives CDR1 SNHLY, CDR2 FYNNEI. After removal of 8 bases from V and 3 bases from J, the junction contained 6 bases not matched to a gene. This CDR3 has 13 residues. CDR3 loop: CASSRGQGYEQYF. CDR3 bases: TGTGCCAGCTCCAGAGGACAGGGCTACGAGCAGTACTTC.

This chain joins TRBV19 and TRBJ1-2; D may be TRBD1 (6 bases). CDR3 length: 14 residues. The ends were cut back, 6 bases at V and 0 bases at J, with 11 bases in the middle. In germline, CDR1 is LNHDA, CDR2 SQIVND (reference sequence). This CDR3 reads CASSAGDPNYGYTF. The CDR3 region has the DNA TGTGCCAGTAGCGCAGGGGATCCTAACTATGGCTACACCTTC.

The chain joins TRBV2 to TRBJ1-6; D is undetermined. Looked up from germline, CDR1 is SNHLY and CDR2 is FYNNEI. The CDR3 consists of 13 residues. Trimming stripped 3 bases from V and 7 bases from J, with 7 bases between. CDR3 sequence (DNA): TGTGCCAGCAGTGATATCAGAAATTCACCCCTCCACTTT. It is translated as CASSDIRNSPLHF.

The chain has TRBV6-1 and TRBJ2-1, with a possible D match to TRBD2 (6 bases). Trimming removed 5 bases from V and 4 bases from J, with 15 bases in between. CDR3 length equals 15 residues. Per germline, CDR1 MNHNS and CDR2 SASEGT. The CDR3 coding sequence is TGTGCCAGCAGTCCACTAGCATCGACATACAATGAGCAGTTCTTC. Its protein is CASSPLASTYNEQFF.

This chain connects TRBV19 to TRBJ1-4; 7 bases agree with TRBD1. V lost 6 bases, J lost 8 bases, and 9 bases stayed unmatched. In germline, CDR1 is LNHDA, CDR2 SQIVND (reference sequence). The CDR3 contains 14 residues. The CDR3 spells CASSGTGVVEKLFF. The CDR3 DNA reads TGTGCCAGTAGCGGAACAGGGGTGGTGGAAAAACTGTTTTTT.

The chain employs TRBV9 and TRBJ2-3; D is perhaps TRBD2 (5 bases). Germline V CDR1 and CDR2: SGDLS, YYNGEE. CDR3 size: 15 residues. V lost 0 bases and J lost 2, with 10 bases in between. CDR3 in DNA: TGTGCCAGCAGCGTAGCGGAGCGGTTCACAGATACGCAGTATTTT. This sequence encodes CASSVAERFTDTQYF. Full variable domain (rest looked up from reference TRBV9 and TRBJ2-3): DSGVTQTPKHLITATGQRVTLRCSPRSGDLSVYWYQQSLDQGLQFLIQYYNGEERAKGNILERFSAQQFPDLHSELNLSSLELGDSALYFCASSVAERFTDTQYFGPGTRLTVL.

This clone was seen a handful of times. The chain joins TRBV5-1 to TRBJ2-5, with 7 bases fitting TRBD1. Gene TRBJ2-7 matches the end of the DNA better, so the J call may be wrong. Germline V lookup: CDR1 SGHRS, CDR2 YFSETQ. The CDR3 is 14 residues long. Here the CDR3 reads CASSDDRVPYEQYF. DNA of the CDR3: TGCGCCAGCAGCGACGACAGGGTACCCTACGAGCAGTACTTC.

This chain uses TRBV9 with TRBJ2-2; TRBD2 agrees at 7 bases. The CDR3 has 15 amino acids. V lost 1 base to trimming and J lost 0 bases; unmatched junction nucleotides: 0. Germline V gene lookup returns CDR1 SGDLS and CDR2 YYNGEE. The CDR3 DNA follows: TGTGCCAGCAGCGTACTAGCGGCGAACACCGGGGAGCTGTTTTTT. It specifies CASSVLAANTGELFF.

The chain carries TRBV28 and TRBJ2-2, with D maybe TRBD1 (7 bases). Trimming removed 4 bases from V and 1 base from J, with 10 bases in between. Germline V lookup: CDR1 MDHEN, CDR2 SYDVKM. The CDR3 is 15 residues long. The CDR3 region is CASSSGGLNTGELFF. In nucleotides, the CDR3 is TGTGCCAGCAGTTCAGGGGGACTGAACACCGGGGAGCTGTTTTTT.

The V gene is TRBV10-3, the J gene TRBJ1-5; D not resolved. The CDR3 totals 15 residues. CDR1 and CDR2 from the germline V gene are ENHRY and SYGVKD. V lost 3 bases and J 2 bases, leaving 11 bases between the germline ends. The CDR3 spells CAISENLSGNQPQHF. The CDR3 DNA reads TGTGCCATCAGTGAAAACCTTTCGGGCAATCAGCCCCAGCATTTT.

The chain recombines TRBV11-1 with TRBJ2-7; TRBD2 is a possible D gene (6 bases). Germline-derived CDR1 and CDR2 are SGHAT and FQDESV (reference sequence). The germline V and J ends were trimmed by 5 bases and 2 bases, with 13 bases remaining between them. CDR3 length: 14 amino acids. The DNA of the CDR3 is TGTGCCAGCAGCCATCCGGGAGTCACCTACGAGCAGTACTTC. Translated: CASSHPGVTYEQYF.

The chain has TRBV6-5 and TRBJ1-2; D might be TRBD1 (5 bases). Germline CDR1 reads MNHEY; CDR2 reads SVGAGI. Trimming removed 7 bases from V and 4 bases from J, with 13 bases in between. The CDR3 is 13 amino acids. CDR3 in amino acids: CASIKGLGYGYTF. CDR3 DNA: TGTGCCAGCATTAAGGGGTTGGGCTATGGCTACACCTTC.

The chain links TRBV9 to TRBJ1-2; D not resolved. The germline gives CDR1 SGDLS, CDR2 YYNGEE. The CDR3 is 14 amino acids. V was trimmed by 0 bases and J by 4 bases, leaving 10 bases between them. CDR3 sequence: CASSVETGFYGYTF. CDR3 in DNA: TGTGCCAGCAGCGTAGAGACGGGGTTCTATGGCTACACCTTC.

The chain combines TRBV10-2 with TRBJ2-3; 10 bases line up with TRBD2. CDR1 is WSHSY and CDR2 is SAAADI in the germline V gene. Germline trimming cut 1 base from V and 0 bases from J; bases unmatched to any gene: 4. This CDR3 region has 17 residues. The CDR3 reads CASSELLAGASTDTQYF. The CDR3 DNA sequence: TGCGCCAGCAGTGAGTTGCTAGCGGGGGCGAGCACAGATACGCAGTATTTT.

In its sample, this clone was seen a few times. The gene calls are TRBV7-2 and TRBJ2-7, with TRBD2 identical over 9 bases. The V and J ends lost 1 base and 2 bases, in that order; junction bases with no gene match: 3. The length of the CDR3 is 15 residues. Germline V gives CDR1 SGHTA, CDR2 FQGNSA. The CDR3 reads CASSLDGGGAYEQYF. CDR3 DNA sequence: TGTGCCAGCAGCTTAGATGGCGGGGGGGCCTACGAGCAGTACTTC.

This chain links TRBV5-1 with TRBJ2-1; TRBD2 matches at 12 bases. V gave up 4 bases and J gave up 2 bases; unmatched junction bases: 4. From germline, CDR1 is SGHRS and CDR2 YFSETQ. This CDR3 is built from 16 residues. As DNA, the CDR3 is TGCGCCAGCAGCGACCCTAGCGGGGGGGCCTACAATGAGCAGTTCTTC. Translating it yields CASSDPSGGAYNEQFF.

The gene calls are TRBV6-1 and TRBJ1-6; D not resolved. With 7 bases removed from V and 6 bases from J, the gap between germline ends came to 13 bases. Germline lookup yields CDR1 MNHNS and CDR2 SASEGT. This CDR3 is 14 amino acids long. CDR3 nucleotide sequence: TGTGCCAGCACCGAGGGCCAGATTAATTCACCCCTCCACTTT. This sequence encodes CASTEGQINSPLHF.

This rearrangement joins TRBV28 to TRBJ1-2; 9 nucleotides line up with TRBD1. Trimming cost V 5 bases and J 8 bases; bases outside gene matches: 15. CDR3 length: 16 amino acids. CDR1 MDHEN and CDR2 SYDVKM come from the germline V gene. DNA of the CDR3: TGTGCCAGCAGTCCTCCCTTGGGACAGGGAAGGGGAGGCTACACCTTC. Amino acids: CASSPPLGQGRGGYTF.

The chain links TRBV7-9 to TRBJ2-2; TRBD1 might be the D (5 bases). The V gene lost 5 bases and the J gene lost 4 bases, with 20 bases spanning the gap. The CDR3 has 17 residues. Germline lookup yields CDR1 SEHNR and CDR2 FQNEAQ (reference sequence). For the CDR3, the DNA is TGTGCCAGCAGCCCATCCCCGGGCAGTGGGGCCACCGGGGAGCTGTTTTTT. Amino acids: CASSPSPGSGATGELFF.

This clone was seen only once. The J gene is TRBJ1-1, the V gene TRBV5-4; no definite D call. CDR1 SGHNT and CDR2 YYREEE come from the germline V gene (reference sequence). Trimming took off 0 bases at V and 0 bases at J, with 6 bases between the two ends. This CDR3 spans 14 amino acids. The DNA of the CDR3 is TGTGCCAGCAGCTTGGGCAGCGTGAACACTGAAGCTTTCTTT. It encodes CASSLGSVNTEAFF.

The chain employs TRBV5-1 and TRBJ2-3, with 10 bases fitting TRBD2. CDR1 SGHRS and CDR2 YFSETQ come from the germline V gene. Losses at the gene ends were 3 bases for V and 0 bases for J; bases not matched to a gene: 4. The length of the CDR3 is 16 residues. CDR3 coding DNA: TGCGCCAGCAGCTCAGTTAGCGGGGGGAGCACAGATACGCAGTATTTT. Translation gives CASSSVSGGSTDTQYF.

Comment on this clone: Relative to the germline gene, one junction end is altered; a read error may explain this. The genes are TRBV7-7 and TRBJ2-5; 9 positions match TRBD1. Judging by the DNA end, TRBJ2-7 fits better; the J call may be wrong. Germline V gene sequence: CDR1 SSHAT, CDR2 FNYEAQ (reference sequence). This CDR3 contains 15 residues. The CDR3 sequence is CASSPRDRAPYEQYF. CDR3 sequence (DNA): TGTGCTAGCAGCCCCCGGGACAGGGCCCCCTACGAGCAGTACTTC.

On this clone itself: The junction differs from germline at one of its ends, possibly a read error. V usage is TRBV5-5 and J usage is TRBJ1-1; 12 bases map to TRBD1. The germline gives CDR1 SGHKS, CDR2 YYEKEE (reference sequence). There are 16 residues in the CDR3. The CDR3 protein is CASSLGQGALNTEAFF. DNA for the CDR3: TGTGCCAGCAGTTTGGGACAGGGGGCTCTGAACACTGAAGCTTTCTTT. Filled out from reference TRBV5-5 and TRBJ1-1, the complete variable domain reads DAGVTQSPTHLIKTRGQQVTLRCSPISGHKSVSWYQQVLGQGPQFIFQYYEKEERGRGNFPDRFSARQFPNYSSELNVNALLLGDSALYLCASSLGQGALNTEAFFGQGTRLTVV.

V is TRBV12-5 and J is TRBJ2-5; the D gene is possibly TRBD1 (6 bases). The V end lost 3 bases, the J end lost 7 bases, and 9 bases lay between the germline ends. The CDR3 totals 12 residues. Germline lookup yields CDR1 LGHNT and CDR2 FRNRAP. CDR3 loop: CASGLSQGTQYF. The CDR3 DNA is TGTGCTAGTGGTTTATCACAGGGGACCCAGTACTTC.

The chain joins TRBV6-1 to TRBJ1-5; D not certain. Germline values: CDR1 MNHNS, CDR2 SASEGT. V was shortened by 4 bases and J by 3 bases, with 7 bases between the two germline ends. The CDR3 runs 13 residues. The CDR3, as DNA: TGTGCCAGCAGTGGGGCTTACAATCAGCCCCAGCATTTT. Amino acid sequence: CASSGAYNQPQHF.

The V and J genes are TRBV29-1 and TRBJ2-7; D gene uncertain. CDR3 size: 14 residues. V lost 2 bases to trimming and J lost 0 bases, with 11 bases between them. Germline CDR1 is SQVTM and CDR2 is ANQGSEA. CDR3 sequence (DNA): TGCAGCGTTGAATCTAGTCTATCCTCCTACGAGCAGTACTTC. Translation: CSVESSLSSYEQYF.